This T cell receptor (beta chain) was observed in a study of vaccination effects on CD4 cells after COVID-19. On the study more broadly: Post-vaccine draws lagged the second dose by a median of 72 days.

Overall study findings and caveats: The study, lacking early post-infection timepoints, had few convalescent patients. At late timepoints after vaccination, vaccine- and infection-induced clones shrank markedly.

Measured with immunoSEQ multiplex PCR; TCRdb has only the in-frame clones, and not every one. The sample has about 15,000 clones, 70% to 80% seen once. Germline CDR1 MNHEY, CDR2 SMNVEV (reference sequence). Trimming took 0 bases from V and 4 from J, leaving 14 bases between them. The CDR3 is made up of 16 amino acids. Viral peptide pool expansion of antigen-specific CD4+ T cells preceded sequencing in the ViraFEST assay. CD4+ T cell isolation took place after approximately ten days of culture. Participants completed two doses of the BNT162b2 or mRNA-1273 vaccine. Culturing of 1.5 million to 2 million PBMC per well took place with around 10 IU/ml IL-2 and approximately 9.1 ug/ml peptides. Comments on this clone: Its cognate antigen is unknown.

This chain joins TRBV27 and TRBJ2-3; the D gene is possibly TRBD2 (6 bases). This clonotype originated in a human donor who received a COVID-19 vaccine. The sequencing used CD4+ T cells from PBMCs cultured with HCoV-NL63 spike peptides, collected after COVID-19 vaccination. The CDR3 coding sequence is TGTGCCAGCAGTTTATCGGAGGGGAGCTGGGCAGATACGCAGTATTTT. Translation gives CASSLSEGSWADTQYF.